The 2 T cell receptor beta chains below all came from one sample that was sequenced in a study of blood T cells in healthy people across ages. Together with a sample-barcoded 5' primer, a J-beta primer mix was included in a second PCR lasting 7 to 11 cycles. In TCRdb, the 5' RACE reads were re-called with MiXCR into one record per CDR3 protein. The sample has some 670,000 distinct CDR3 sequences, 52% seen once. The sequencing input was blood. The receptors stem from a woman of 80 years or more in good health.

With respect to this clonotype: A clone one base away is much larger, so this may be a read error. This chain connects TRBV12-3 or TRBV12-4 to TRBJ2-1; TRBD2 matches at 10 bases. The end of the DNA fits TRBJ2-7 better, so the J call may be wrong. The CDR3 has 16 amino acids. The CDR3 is CASRISGRATYNEQYF. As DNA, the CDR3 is TGTGCCAGCCGAATCAGCGGGAGGGCCACCTACAATGAGCAGTACTTC.

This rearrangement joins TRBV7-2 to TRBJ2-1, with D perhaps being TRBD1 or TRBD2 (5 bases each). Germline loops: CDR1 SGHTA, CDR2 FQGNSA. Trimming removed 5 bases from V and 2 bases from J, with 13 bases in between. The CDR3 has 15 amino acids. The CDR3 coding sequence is TGTGCCAGCAGCGACCGGGACCCCGCCTACAATGAGCAGTTCTTC. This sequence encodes CASSDRDPAYNEQFF. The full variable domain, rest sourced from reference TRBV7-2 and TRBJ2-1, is GAGVSQSPSNKVTEKGKDVELRCDPISGHTALYWYRQSLGQGLEFLIYFQGNSAPDKSGLPSDRFSAERTGGSVSTLTIQRTQQEDSAVYLCASSDRDPAYNEQFFGPGTRLTVL.